This T cell receptor (beta chain) was profiled in a study of CD8 T cells in Susac syndrome. Random hexamers were used to reverse transcribe an amount of about 0.5 to 1 ug RNA. From the immunoSEQ multiplex PCR reads, TCRdb called clonotypes with MiXCR, one entry per CDR3 protein. This sample carries tens of thousands of distinct CDR3 sequences, approximately 94% of them seen once, and the ten largest clones take roughly 0.2%. FACS was used to enrich TEMRA cells, whereas the CD8+ and CD4+ T cells were obtained by negative isolation. CDR1 SGHNT and CDR2 YYREEE come from the germline V gene (reference sequence). V lost 6 bases, J lost 11 bases, and 5 bases stayed unmatched. This CDR3 has 11 amino acids.

Sequencing was performed on CD8+ T cells from PBMCs. The sequence was collected from a human donor in good health. V gene TRBV5-4 combines with J gene TRBJ2-3, with 8 bases that match TRBD2. In DNA, the CDR3 is TGTGCCAGCATGTCGGGGGGGGAGCAGTATTTT. Encoded protein: CASMSGGEQYF.